The next 27 T cell receptor beta chains were all read from a single sample in a study of T cells in women clearing cervical HPV infection. Generated by immunoSEQ multiplex PCR, the TCRdb table keeps only in-frame clones and is missing some. The sample's table shows tens of thousands of clones. Material: blood buffy coat. Source of these receptors: a woman between 18 and 70 years old with a cervical HPV16 infection that either progressed to CIN3+ or cleared (not recorded which).

CDR3 DNA, as far as it was read: TGTGCCAGTAGTTCGCACGGGACAGGGGGCTATGGC. Its translation: CASSSHGTGGYG. The entire CDR3 protein is CASSSHGTGGYGYTF. The chain has TRBV19 and TRBJ1-2; TRBD1 aligns across 11 bases. Coverage ceases 3 residues before the CDR3 finishes, and the germline J gene fills in the end. CDR3 size: 15 residues. Germline lookup yields CDR1 LNHDA and CDR2 SQIVND (reference sequence). The ends lost 5 bases at V and 4 bases at J; junction bases unmatched: 6. The whole variable domain, filled in from reference TRBV19 and TRBJ1-2, reads DGGITQSPKYLFRKEGQNVTLSCEQNLNHDAMYWYRQDPGQGLRLIYYSQIVNDFQKGDIAEGYSVSREKKESFPLTVTSAQKNPTAFYLCASSSHGTGGYGYTFGSGTRLTVV.

Remarks on this clone: Sequencing ends 3 residues short of the CDR3 end; the germline J gene provides the rest. This sequence joins TRBV20-1 and TRBJ2-1; TRBD2 agrees at 7 bases. Trimming at V came to 6 bases and at J to 0 bases, leaving 5 bases not matched to a gene. CDR1 and CDR2 from the germline V gene are DFQATT and SNEGSKA (reference sequence). The CDR3 sequence is 14 residues long. The sequenced CDR3 bases are TGCAGTGCGGGAGCGGGGAGCTCCTACAATGAG. Amino acids: CSAGAGSSYNE. The full CDR3 is CSAGAGSSYNEQFF.

A note on this clone: The CDR3 goes on 3 residues after the read ends, and that part is filled in from the germline J gene. This chain links TRBV5-1 with TRBJ2-5; 11 bases are a match to TRBD1. J was trimmed by 5 bases and V by 4 bases; bases with no gene match: 13. The CDR3 sequence is 17 residues long. The germline gives CDR1 SGHRS, CDR2 YFSETQ. CDR3 DNA (partial): TGCGCCAGCAGCCAGAACTCGGACAGGGGGCTGGGGGAGACC. This codes for CASSQNSDRGLGET. The complete CDR3 reads CASSQNSDRGLGETQYF.

Regarding this clone: Read data end 3 residues before the CDR3 end; the end is taken from the germline J gene. The V call is TRBV28, the J call TRBJ2-7; D might be TRBD1 (5 bases). V was cut by 2 bases and J by 1 base, with 12 bases left in between. CDR1 and CDR2 (germline): MDHEN, SYDVKM. This CDR3 region has 15 residues. The CDR3 sequence is CASSLTGQGSYEQYF. The CDR3 DNA, read in part, is TGTGCCAGCAGTTTAACTGGGCAGGGTTCCTACGAG.

On this clone itself: The CDR3 end falls 3 residues outside the read, so it is completed with the germline J gene. The chain couples TRBV2 to TRBJ2-4; 7 bases match TRBD2. V dropped 10 bases and J dropped 0; count of bases not matched to a gene: 6. The CDR3 contains 14 residues. CDR1 is SNHLY, CDR2 FYNNEI, per germline. The DNA read from the CDR3 is TGTGCCACCCAGCGGGACTCAGCCAAAAACATT. This gives the protein CATQRDSAKNI. The whole CDR3 protein reads CATQRDSAKNIQYF.

A note on this clone: The missing CDR3 end, 3 residues past where the read stops, is filled in from the germline J gene. The chain combines TRBV20-1 with TRBJ2-5; 8 bases map to TRBD1. CDR1 is DFQATT, CDR2 SNEGSKA, per germline (reference sequence). There are 14 residues in the CDR3. V was clipped by 7 bases and J by 2 bases; unmatched bases: 9. Here the CDR3 reads CSVKTGDQQETQYF. The sequenced CDR3 bases are TGCAGTGTTAAGACAGGGGACCAACAAGAGACC.

Concerning this clone itself: The sequence runs out 3 residues before the end of the CDR3; the remainder is reconstructed from the germline J gene. The V and J genes are TRBV20-1 and TRBJ2-4; 13 nucleotides agree with TRBD2. V trimming: 2 bases; J trimming: 0 bases; junction bases outside the gene matches: 10. Looked up from germline, CDR1 is DFQATT and CDR2 is SNEGSKA (reference sequence). The CDR3 sequence is 19 residues long. CDR3 residues: CSARRRTSGGILAKNIQYF. The sequenced CDR3 bases are TGCAGTGCTAGAAGGAGGACTAGCGGGGGCATACTAGCCAAAAACATT.

As regards this clone: The CDR3 is cut off 3 residues early in the read; its end comes from the germline J gene. The J gene is TRBJ2-1, the V gene TRBV5-1, with 7 bases matching TRBD2. The CDR3 length is 14 residues. The V gene's germline CDR1 is SGHRS and CDR2 YFSETQ. The ends lost 5 bases at V and 1 base at J; junction bases unmatched: 3. The CDR3 loop is CASSMGGSYNEQFF. The DNA read from the CDR3 is TGCGCCAGCAGTATGGGGGGGTCCTACAATGAG.

Turning to this clone: The read ends 3 residues early relative to the CDR3; the germline J gene fills the gap. This chain uses TRBV18 with TRBJ2-2, with a tentative D call TRBD1 (5 bases). Germline CDR1 and CDR2: KGHSH and LQKENI. The V gene lost 0 bases and the J gene lost 5 bases, with 13 bases spanning the gap. CDR3 length: 16 amino acids. The CDR3 bases that were read are TGTGCCAGCTCACCACCGATGGGGCAGGAGACCGGGGAG. Protein: CASSPPMGQETGE. The entire CDR3 protein reads CASSPPMGQETGELFF. The full variable domain, with the rest looked up from reference TRBV18 and TRBJ2-2, is NAGVMQNPRHLVRRRGQEARLRCSPMKGHSHVYWYRQLPEEGLKFMVYLQKENIIDESGMPKERFSAEFPKEGPSILRIQQVVRGDSAAYFCASSPPMGQETGELFFGEGSRLTVL.

In the case of this clone: The read ends 3 residues early relative to the CDR3; the germline J gene fills the gap. The chain carries TRBV29-1 and TRBJ2-7; 7 positions agree with TRBD1. Germline CDR1 SQVTM, CDR2 ANQGSEA. This CDR3 comprises 13 residues. V gave up 6 bases and J gave up 6 bases; unmatched junction bases: 11. CDR3 DNA, as far as it was read: TGCAGCGTCCGACAGGGCTGGTGGAGCGAG. It codes for CSVRQGWWSE. The whole CDR3 protein is CSVRQGWWSEQYF.

About this clone: The read stops 3 residues short of the end of the CDR3; the missing end is completed from the germline J gene. This chain joins TRBV19 and TRBJ2-1; D is perhaps TRBD2 (6 bases). The CDR3 has 18 amino acids. From germline, CDR1 is LNHDA and CDR2 SQIVND (reference sequence). The V and J ends lost 4 bases and 1 base respectively, with 20 bases between them. The DNA read from the CDR3 is TGTGCCAGTAGTAGCATTCGAGGCGGGGCACATTCCTACAATGAG. This translates into CASSSIRGGAHSYNE. The complete CDR3 protein is CASSSIRGGAHSYNEQFF. Using reference TRBV19 and TRBJ2-1 for the parts outside the CDR3, the full variable domain is DGGITQSPKYLFRKEGQNVTLSCEQNLNHDAMYWYRQDPGQGLRLIYYSQIVNDFQKGDIAEGYSVSREKKESFPLTVTSAQKNPTAFYLCASSSIRGGAHSYNEQFFGPGTRLTVL.

To note about this clone: The read ends 3 residues early relative to the CDR3; the germline J gene fills the gap. This chain uses TRBV5-1 with TRBJ1-4; 7 bases are a match to TRBD1. This CDR3 is built from 14 residues. The ends lost 4 bases at V and 5 bases at J; junction bases unmatched: 5. Germline V gives CDR1 SGHRS, CDR2 YFSETQ. This CDR3 reads CASSPGQRNEKLFF. The CDR3 DNA, read in part, is TGCGCCAGCAGCCCGGGACAGAGGAATGAAAAA. Drawing the rest from reference TRBV5-1 and TRBJ1-4, the complete variable domain is KAGVTQTPRYLIKTRGQQVTLSCSPISGHRSVSWYQQTPGQGLQFLFEYFSETQRNKGNFPGRFSGRQFSNSRSEMNVSTLELGDSALYLCASSPGQRNEKLFFGSGTQLSVL.

Comment on this clone: The read stops 3 residues short of the end of the CDR3; the missing end is completed from the germline J gene. The chain employs TRBV11-1 and TRBJ2-1; 9 bases are a match to TRBD2. The V segment lost 2 bases and the J segment 9 bases; nucleotides outside the gene matches: 8. Germline V gene sequence: CDR1 SGHAT, CDR2 FQDESV (reference sequence). The CDR3 is made up of 15 amino acids. The CDR3: CASSLLRGGRSEQFF. The DNA read from the CDR3 is TGTGCCAGCAGCTTATTGCGGGGGGGCCGGAGTGAG.

Note on this clone: Coverage ceases 3 residues before the CDR3 finishes, and the germline J gene fills in the end. The chain is built from TRBV4-1 and TRBJ1-2; possible D gene TRBD1, 6 bases. The CDR3 consists of 14 residues. V gave up 2 bases and J gave up 7 bases, with 14 bases separating them. The V gene's germline CDR1 is MGHRA and CDR2 YSYEKL. The part of the CDR3 DNA that was read is TGCGCCAGCAGCCAAAGCCAGGGGCTAGGTGGC. It is translated as CASSQSQGLGG. In full, the CDR3 is CASSQSQGLGGYTF.

As to this clone: The read ends 3 residues early relative to the CDR3; the germline J gene fills the gap. This chain uses TRBV2 with TRBJ2-2; the D is unclear. Germline-derived CDR1 and CDR2 are SNHLY and FYNNEI. The CDR3 length is 13 residues. Trimming cost V 1 base and J 9 bases, with 9 bases left between them. CDR3 amino acids: CASSEGPRRELFF. The sequenced part of the CDR3 DNA is TGTGCCAGCAGTGAAGGGCCCCGCCGGGAG.

Remarks on this clone: The read ends 3 residues before the CDR3 terminus; that terminus is restored from the germline J gene. The V gene is TRBV6-1, the J gene TRBJ1-1, with 10 bases that match TRBD1. The CDR3 loop spans 13 amino acids. Germline lookup yields CDR1 MNHNS and CDR2 SASEGT. Trimming cost V 4 bases and J 6 bases; bases outside gene matches: 2. The CDR3 sequence: CASSAGTGAEAFF. The CDR3 DNA, read in part, is TGTGCCAGCAGTGCTGGGACAGGGGCTGAA.

In regard to this clone: The CDR3 end falls 3 residues outside the read, so it is completed with the germline J gene. This chain connects TRBV7-3 to TRBJ2-1; TRBD2 matches 10 bases. This CDR3 region has 15 residues. CDR1 is SGHTA and CDR2 is FQGTGA in the germline V gene. V trimming: 5 bases; J trimming: 8 bases; junction bases outside the gene matches: 9. CDR3 in amino acids: CASSPQRGGPHEQFF. CDR3 DNA (partial): TGTGCCAGCAGCCCACAGCGGGGGGGCCCCCATGAG.

Points on this clone: With the read ending 3 residues before the CDR3 end, the germline J gene is used to fill in that end. This chain links TRBV20-1 with TRBJ2-3, with 10 bases aligning to TRBD2. J gave up 4 bases and V 2 bases, and 3 bases lay outside the gene matches. In germline, CDR1 is DFQATT, CDR2 SNEGSKA (reference sequence). The CDR3 length is 14 residues. The CDR3 loop is CSARSSGGPDTQYF. The covered CDR3 bases are TGCAGTGCTAGATCTAGCGGGGGCCCAGATACG.

A word on this clone: Read data end 3 residues before the CDR3 end; the end is taken from the germline J gene. The V call is TRBV11-2, the J call TRBJ2-7, with D maybe TRBD2 (6 bases). This CDR3 is 15 amino acids long. Germline-derived CDR1 and CDR2 are SGHAT and FQNNGV. V dropped 8 bases and J dropped 0 bases, with 17 bases sitting between them. The CDR3 bases that were read are TGTGCCAGCGCTGACGGGGACTGGACCTCCTACGAG. Protein product: CASADGDWTSYE. The full CDR3 protein reads CASADGDWTSYEQYF.

Concerning this clone: The read comes to an end 3 residues before the CDR3 does, leaving the germline J gene to fill in the end. The chain uses TRBV10-3 and TRBJ2-3; 9 bases are shared with TRBD1. The CDR3 consists of 15 residues. The V and J ends lost 0 bases and 5 bases, in that order; junction bases with no gene match: 3. Germline V gene sequence: CDR1 ENHRY, CDR2 SYGVKD. The sequenced CDR3 bases are TGTGCCATCAGTGAGTCGGGGACAGGGATAGATACG. The encoded protein is CAISESGTGIDT. The entire CDR3 is CAISESGTGIDTQYF.

The sequenced part of the CDR3 DNA is TGTGCCAGCAGTTTAGGGACAGTCTATGTACCC. Its translation is CASSLGTVYVP. The whole CDR3 reads CASSLGTVYVPLHF. This chain connects TRBV2 to TRBJ1-6; TRBD1 aligns across 7 bases. The missing CDR3 end, 3 residues past where the read stops, is filled in from the germline J gene. The length of the CDR3 is 14 residues. The junction had 10 bases not matched to a gene; V was cut back by 5 bases and J by 12 bases. Germline values: CDR1 SNHLY, CDR2 FYNNEI. The whole variable domain, filled in from reference TRBV2 and TRBJ1-6, reads EPEVTQTPSHQVTQMGQEVILRCVPISNHLYFYWYRQILGQKVEFLVSFYNNEISEKSEIFDDQFSVERPDGSNFTLKIRSTKLEDSAMYFCASSLGTVYVPLHFGNGTRLTVT.

About this clone itself: The missing CDR3 end, 3 residues past where the read stops, is filled in from the germline J gene. This chain joins TRBV5-6 and TRBJ2-7, with D unresolved. Germline V gene data show CDR1 as SGHDT and CDR2 as YYEEEE. The CDR3 has 11 amino acids. Trimming shortened V by 4 bases and J by 1 base, and 3 bases separated the two germline ends. CDR3 loop: CASSQSYEQYF. The covered CDR3 bases are TGTGCCAGCAGCCAATCCTACGAG.

A note on this clone: The read stops 3 residues short of the end of the CDR3; the missing end is completed from the germline J gene. The chain uses TRBV6-1 and TRBJ1-1; weak D call: TRBD1 (6 bases). V was clipped by 2 bases and J by 3 bases, with 13 bases between them. CDR1 and CDR2 (germline): MNHNS, SASEGT. This CDR3 spans 15 amino acids. The CDR3 DNA, read in part, is TGTGCCAGCAGTGAATGGGACATAGAATACACTGAA. This sequence encodes CASSEWDIEYTE. The CDR3 reads in full as CASSEWDIEYTEAFF.

In the case of this clone: The CDR3 end is not reached by the read, which stops 3 residues before it; the germline J gene fills it in. The chain has TRBV5-4 and TRBJ2-5, with 7 nucleotides matching TRBD2. Germline trimming cut 0 bases from V and 1 base from J; bases unmatched to any gene: 6. The CDR3 runs to 16 residues. From germline, CDR1 is SGHNT and CDR2 YYREEE (reference sequence). The CDR3 here is CASSLGLAVIQETQYF. The DNA read from the CDR3 is TGTGCCAGCAGCTTGGGGCTAGCGGTGATCCAAGAGACC. Full variable domain (outside the CDR3, taken from reference TRBV5-4 and TRBJ2-5): ETGVTQSPTHLIKTRGQQVTLRCSSQSGHNTVSWYQQALGQGPQFIFQYYREEENGRGNFPPRFSGLQFPNYSSELNVNALELDDSALYLCASSLGLAVIQETQYFGPGTRLLVL.

Turning to this clone: The DNA ends 3 residues before the CDR3 does, and the rest of the CDR3 is filled in from the germline J gene. The chain couples TRBV18 to TRBJ1-6, with TRBD1 matching 10 bases. Germline V gives CDR1 KGHSH, CDR2 LQKENI. CDR3 length equals 16 residues. The trim removed 2 bases at V and 8 bases at J, leaving 6 bases unmatched. Incomplete CDR3 DNA: TGTGCCAGCTCACCAGGGACAGGGGCGAGGGATTCACCC. Protein: CASSPGTGARDSP. The CDR3 reads in full as CASSPGTGARDSPLHF.

Remarks on this clone: The CDR3 end is not reached by the read, which stops 3 residues before it; the germline J gene fills it in. The chain recombines TRBV12-3 or TRBV12-4 with TRBJ2-2, with D uncertain. V was cut by 4 bases and J by 0 bases, with 12 bases left in between. The CDR3 is 16 residues long. The CDR3 bases that were read are TGTGCCAGCAGTTCACTTCTACAGCCGAACACCGGGGAG. Translated: CASSSLLQPNTGE. The full CDR3 reads CASSSLLQPNTGELFF.

Regarding this clone: The sequenced fragment ends 3 residues before the CDR3 boundary, so the rest is inferred from the germline J gene. The genes are TRBV28 and TRBJ2-5, with no clear D. Germline V lookup: CDR1 MDHEN, CDR2 SYDVKM. The CDR3 runs 12 residues. Trimming stripped 6 bases from V and 1 base from J, with 6 bases between. The CDR3 is CASSISQETQYF. The covered CDR3 bases are TGTGCCAGCAGCATTTCCCAAGAGACC.